The 26 T cell receptor beta chains presented below share a single source sample, sequenced in a study of cytomegalovirus exposure and HLA in healthy donors. The method was immunoSEQ multiplex PCR; TCRdb's version includes in-frame clones alone and lacks a portion of them. The sample yields about 180,000 clones, around 86% seen once. Sequencing input: PBMCs. These receptors were taken from a man between 18 and 29 years old in good health and CMV-seropositive.

This clone appeared once. The J gene is TRBJ2-2, the V gene TRBV27; no firm D call. Germline loops: CDR1 MNHEY, CDR2 SMNVEV (reference sequence). This CDR3 has 10 residues. V lost 10 bases and J lost 6, with 6 bases in between. The DNA for the CDR3 is TGTGCCACCGGAGCCGGGGAGCTGTTTTTT. As protein: CATGAGELFF.

This clone was seen only a few times. The chain has TRBV4-2 and TRBJ2-5; 11 bases match TRBD2. Germline CDR1 reads LGHNA; CDR2 reads YNFKEQ. V was pared by 0 bases and J by 5 bases, with 5 bases of the junction left unmatched. The CDR3 totals 16 residues. CDR3 protein: CASSQDTTSGAETQYF. CDR3 nucleotide sequence: TGTGCCAGCAGCCAAGATACGACTAGCGGGGCGGAGACCCAGTACTTC.

The chain employs TRBV2 and TRBJ2-4; no firm D call. The germline CDR1 and CDR2 sequences are SNHLY and FYNNEI. This CDR3 is 17 amino acids long. V shed 5 bases and J shed 1 base, with 18 bases lying between them. CDR3 amino acids: CASSTFFSGTAKNIQYF. CDR3 sequence (DNA): TGTGCCAGCAGTACCTTTTTTTCGGGTACGGCCAAAAACATTCAGTACTTC.

This chain joins TRBV28 and TRBJ2-2; D call uncertain. V was shortened by 6 bases and J by 2 bases, with 7 bases between the two germline ends. Germline CDR1 and CDR2: MDHEN and SYDVKM. The CDR3 runs to 13 residues. CDR3 in amino acids: CASSPRNTGELFF. The CDR3 nucleotides are TGTGCCAGCAGCCCTAGAAACACCGGGGAGCTGTTTTTT.

This chain joins TRBV7-2 and TRBJ2-7, with unresolved D. The germline V gene has CDR1 SGHTA and CDR2 FQGNSA. V was cut by 4 bases and J by 2 bases, with 6 bases left in between. This CDR3 region has 12 residues. The CDR3 reads CASSSPAYEQYF. The CDR3 nucleotides read TGTGCCAGCAGCTCCCCAGCCTACGAGCAGTACTTC.

This clone was found once. The J gene is TRBJ2-3, the V gene TRBV7-8; TRBD2 aligns across 8 bases. The V gene's germline CDR1 is SGHVS and CDR2 FQNEAQ. This CDR3 region has 17 residues. Unmatched junction bases numbered 8, after V lost 1 base and J lost 2 bases. The DNA for the CDR3 is TGTGCCAGCAGCTTAGGGGGACTAGTAGGGGTCACAGATACGCAGTATTTT. Its translation is CASSLGGLVGVTDTQYF.

V and J are TRBV5-6 and TRBJ2-3; 10 positions match TRBD2. From germline, CDR1 is SGHDT and CDR2 YYEEEE. V gave up 2 bases and J gave up 5 bases; unmatched junction bases: 8. The CDR3 spans 16 residues. Here the CDR3 reads CASSFWSPSGGDTQYF. Here the CDR3 DNA reads TGTGCCAGCAGCTTCTGGTCCCCTAGCGGGGGAGATACGCAGTATTTT.

The rearrangement uses TRBV9 and TRBJ1-2; possible D gene TRBD1, 5 bases. Germline CDR1 and CDR2: SGDLS and YYNGEE. V lost 3 bases to trimming and J lost 4 bases, with 13 bases between them. The CDR3 loop spans 14 amino acids. DNA for the CDR3: TGTGCCAGCAGCGGGGGGGGTTTCAGCTATGGCTACACCTTC. Protein: CASSGGGFSYGYTF.

J is TRBJ2-7 and V is TRBV2; a weak D match, TRBD2 (5 bases). Trimming took 4 bases from V and 2 from J, leaving 18 bases between them. Germline lookup yields CDR1 SNHLY and CDR2 FYNNEI. The CDR3 extends over 16 amino acids. The CDR3 loop reads CASSGGVVAVTYEQYF. The CDR3 DNA reads TGTGCCAGCAGTGGGGGAGTGGTGGCGGTAACCTACGAGCAGTACTTC.

Notes on this clone: Its ends do not fully match the called genes, so a read error is possible. J is TRBJ2-1 and V is TRBV7-7; 9 bases are a match to TRBD2. Germline values: CDR1 SSHAT, CDR2 FNYEAQ (reference sequence). CDR3 length equals 15 residues. The CDR3 region is CASSLWASGTQEQFF. For the CDR3, the DNA is TGTGCTAGCAGCTTATGGGCTAGCGGGACTCAAGAGCAGTTCTTC.

This sequence joins TRBV5-4 and TRBJ1-1, with a weak D call TRBD1 (5 bases). Germline loops: CDR1 SGHNT, CDR2 YYREEE (reference sequence). This CDR3 comprises 13 residues. Trimming took 2 bases from V and 5 from J, leaving 10 bases between them. This CDR3 reads CASSFGGGTEAFF. The CDR3 nucleotides read TGTGCCAGCAGCTTCGGGGGAGGAACTGAAGCTTTCTTT.

V gene TRBV27 combines with J gene TRBJ2-3; D is uncertain. CDR1 and CDR2 (germline): MNHEY, SMNVEV (reference sequence). The CDR3 is 13 residues long. V lost 5 bases and J lost 4, with 10 bases in between. The CDR3 nucleotides are TGTGCCAGCAGTGCGGCTGGGTCAGATACGCAGTATTTT. Residues: CASSAAGSDTQYF.

This chain joins TRBV9 and TRBJ2-1; TRBD1 matches 7 bases. CDR1 is SGDLS, CDR2 YYNGEE, per germline. This CDR3 is built from 14 residues. With V trimmed by 3 bases and J by 6 bases, 6 bases remained unmatched. This CDR3 is CASSADTGVNEQFF. The CDR3 nucleotides are TGTGCCAGCAGCGCAGACACAGGGGTCAATGAGCAGTTCTTC.

The chain combines TRBV18 with TRBJ2-7, with TRBD2 as a possible D gene (5 bases). Deletions cut 6 bases from V and 0 bases from J, with 12 bases between. Germline CDR1 KGHSH, CDR2 LQKENI. This CDR3 contains 14 residues. In DNA form, the CDR3 reads TGTGCCAGCTCCCCCCCCGAGGGCTCCTACGAGCAGTACTTC. Protein: CASSPPEGSYEQYF.

The V gene is TRBV5-1, the J gene TRBJ2-5, with TRBD2 identical over 8 bases. This CDR3 region has 14 residues. Germline values: CDR1 SGHRS, CDR2 YFSETQ. With 2 bases clipped from V and 5 bases from J, the junction kept 5 bases outside the gene matches. The CDR3 loop is CASSFSGREETQYF. The CDR3 DNA reads as TGCGCCAGCAGCTTCTCCGGGAGGGAGGAGACCCAGTACTTC.

This chain uses TRBV18 with TRBJ2-5, with a possible D match to TRBD2 (7 bases). The V gene's germline CDR1 is KGHSH and CDR2 LQKENI. V lost 0 bases and J 0 bases, leaving 11 bases between the germline ends. The CDR3 is 16 amino acids. As DNA, the CDR3 is TGTGCCAGCTCACCACCGGGGGGGCCTTACCAAGAGACCCAGTACTTC. Translating it yields CASSPPGGPYQETQYF.

The chain joins TRBV27 to TRBJ2-1; a weak D match, TRBD2 (5 bases). V lost 2 bases and J 8 bases, leaving 19 bases between the germline ends. CDR1 and CDR2 (germline): MNHEY, SMNVEV (reference sequence). The CDR3 has 16 residues. For the CDR3, the DNA is TGTGCCAGCAGTTTAGTATGGCTAGCACCTTCGGATGAGCAGTTCTTC. It is translated as CASSLVWLAPSDEQFF.

V usage is TRBV15 and J usage is TRBJ2-1, with 8 bases aligning to TRBD1. V trimming: 3 bases; J trimming: 4 bases; junction bases outside the gene matches: 8. Germline lookup yields CDR1 LNHNV and CDR2 YYDKDF (reference sequence). The CDR3 has 16 residues. Written as DNA, the CDR3 is TGTGCCACCAGCAGGGCGGGACAGGAGTTATACAATGAGCAGTTCTTC. Its protein product is CATSRAGQELYNEQFF. The full variable domain, rest sourced from reference TRBV15 and TRBJ2-1, is DAMVIQNPRYQVTQFGKPVTLSCSQTLNHNVMYWYQQKSSQAPKLLFHYYDKDFNNEADTPDNFQSRRPNTSFCFLDIRSPGLGDTAMYLCATSRAGQELYNEQFFGPGTRLTVL.

The CDR3 coding sequence is TGTGCCAGCAGTGACTTAGCGGGGGGCCGAACCCAGTACTTC. Amino acid sequence: CASSDLAGGRTQYF. The chain links TRBV2 to TRBJ2-5, with TRBD2 matching 10 bases. The CDR3 sequence is 14 residues long. The V gene end was trimmed by 3 bases and the J gene end by 8 bases; junction bases not matched to a gene: 6. The V gene's germline CDR1 is SNHLY and CDR2 FYNNEI.

This chain uses TRBV5-1 with TRBJ2-5; 11 nucleotides agree with TRBD2. V gave up 0 bases and J gave up 3 bases; unmatched junction bases: 7. This CDR3 has 17 amino acids. Germline V gene data show CDR1 as SGHRS and CDR2 as YFSETQ. CDR3 loop: CASSLGLSSGREETQYF. The CDR3, as DNA: TGCGCCAGCAGCTTGGGGCTGAGTAGCGGGAGGGAAGAGACCCAGTACTTC.

This chain uses TRBV5-6 with TRBJ1-1; the D gene is possibly TRBD1 (5 bases). The germline gives CDR1 SGHDT, CDR2 YYEEEE. The CDR3 is 13 residues long. V was cut by 4 bases and J by 6 bases, with 13 bases left in between. This CDR3 reads CASSLGGTPEAFF. In DNA, the CDR3 is TGTGCCAGCAGCCTCGGGGGAACACCTGAAGCTTTCTTT. Full variable domain (outside the CDR3, taken from reference TRBV5-6 and TRBJ1-1): DAGVTQSPTHLIKTRGQQVTLRCSPKSGHDTVSWYQQALGQGPQFIFQYYEEEERQRGNFPDRFSGHQFPNYSSELNVNALLLGDSALYLCASSLGGTPEAFFGQGTRLTVV.

There are a few counts of this clone. At one end, the junction sequence differs from germline, possibly due to a read error. V is TRBV28 and J is TRBJ2-5, with D hard to call. This CDR3 spans 14 amino acids. Germline CDR1 and CDR2: MDHEN and SYDVKM. The CDR3 sequence: CASSSAPLKEAQYF. The CDR3 bases are TGTGCCAGCAGTTCCGCCCCTCTTAAAGAGGCCCAGTACTTC.

The chain joins TRBV27 to TRBJ2-3, with 8 positions matching TRBD2. The trim removed 1 base at V and 1 base at J, leaving 7 bases unmatched. The CDR3 sequence is 17 residues long. Per germline, CDR1 MNHEY and CDR2 SMNVEV (reference sequence). This CDR3 is CASSLLTSGSRTDTQYF. DNA of the CDR3: TGTGCCAGCAGTTTATTAACTAGCGGCTCCCGCACAGATACGCAGTATTTT.

V and J are TRBV18 and TRBJ1-2; TRBD1 agrees at 8 bases. Germline CDR1 KGHSH, CDR2 LQKENI. CDR3 length: 13 residues. With V trimmed by 4 bases and J by 3 bases, 1 base remained unmatched. The CDR3 DNA sequence: TGTGCCAGCTCACTGGACAGGGACTATGGCTACACCTTC. It is translated as CASSLDRDYGYTF. Complete variable domain (other parts from reference TRBV18 and TRBJ1-2): NAGVMQNPRHLVRRRGQEARLRCSPMKGHSHVYWYRQLPEEGLKFMVYLQKENIIDESGMPKERFSAEFPKEGPSILRIQQVVRGDSAAYFCASSLDRDYGYTFGSGTRLTVV.

In its sample, this clone was seen a few times. In DNA, the CDR3 is TGCAGTGCTACAGGGACTGAAGCTTTCTTT. Protein product: CSATGTEAFF. The chain combines TRBV20-1 with TRBJ1-1; possibly TRBD1 for D (5 bases). The CDR3 has 10 amino acids. Between the trimmed V and J ends, which lost 4 bases and 5 bases, there was a span of 5 bases. Germline V CDR1 and CDR2: DFQATT, SNEGSKA (reference sequence).

This chain uses TRBV30 with TRBJ2-6; tentatively, D is TRBD1 (5 bases). Germline CDR1 reads GTSNPN; CDR2 reads SVGIG (reference sequence). This CDR3 has 13 amino acids. With 8 bases removed from V and 1 base from J, the gap between germline ends came to 9 bases. CDR3 region: CAGKGSGANVLTF. CDR3 DNA: TGTGCCGGGAAGGGGTCTGGGGCCAACGTCCTGACTTTC.